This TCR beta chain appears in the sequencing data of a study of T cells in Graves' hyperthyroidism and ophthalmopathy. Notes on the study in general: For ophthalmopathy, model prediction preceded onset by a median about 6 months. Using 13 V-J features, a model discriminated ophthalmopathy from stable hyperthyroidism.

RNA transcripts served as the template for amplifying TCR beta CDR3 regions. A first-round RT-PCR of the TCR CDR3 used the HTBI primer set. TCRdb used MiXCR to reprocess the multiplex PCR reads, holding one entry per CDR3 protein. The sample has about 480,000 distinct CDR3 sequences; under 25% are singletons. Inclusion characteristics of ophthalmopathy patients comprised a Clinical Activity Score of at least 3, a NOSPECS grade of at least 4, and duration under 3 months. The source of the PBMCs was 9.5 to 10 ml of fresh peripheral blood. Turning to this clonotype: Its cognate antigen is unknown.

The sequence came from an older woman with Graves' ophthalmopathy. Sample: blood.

CDR3 sequence reads: CASRVAGPGGELFF. Written as DNA, the CDR3 is TGTGCCAGCCGCGTCGCGGGACCGGGCGGGGAGCTGTTTTTT. V gene TRBV7-3 combines with J gene TRBJ2-2; tentatively, D is TRBD2 (6 bases). The CDR3 spans 14 residues. V was pared by 8 bases and J by 7 bases, with 17 bases between. Germline V gives CDR1 SGHTA, CDR2 FQGTGA.